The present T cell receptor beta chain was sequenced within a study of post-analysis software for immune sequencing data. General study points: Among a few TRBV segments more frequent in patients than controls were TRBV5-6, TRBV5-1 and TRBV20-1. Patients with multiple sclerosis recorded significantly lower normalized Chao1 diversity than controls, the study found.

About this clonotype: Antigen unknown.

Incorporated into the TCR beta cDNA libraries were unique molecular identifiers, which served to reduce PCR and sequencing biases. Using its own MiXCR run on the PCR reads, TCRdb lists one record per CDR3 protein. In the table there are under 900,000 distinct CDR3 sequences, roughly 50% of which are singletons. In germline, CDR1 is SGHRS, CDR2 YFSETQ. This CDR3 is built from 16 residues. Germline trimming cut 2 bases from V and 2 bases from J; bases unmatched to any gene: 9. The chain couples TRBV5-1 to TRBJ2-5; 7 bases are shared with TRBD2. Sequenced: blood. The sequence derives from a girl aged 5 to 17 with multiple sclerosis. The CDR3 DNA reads TGCGCCAGCAGCTTTATCCTGACTAGCCGTCAAGAGACCCAGTACTTC. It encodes CASSFILTSRQETQYF.